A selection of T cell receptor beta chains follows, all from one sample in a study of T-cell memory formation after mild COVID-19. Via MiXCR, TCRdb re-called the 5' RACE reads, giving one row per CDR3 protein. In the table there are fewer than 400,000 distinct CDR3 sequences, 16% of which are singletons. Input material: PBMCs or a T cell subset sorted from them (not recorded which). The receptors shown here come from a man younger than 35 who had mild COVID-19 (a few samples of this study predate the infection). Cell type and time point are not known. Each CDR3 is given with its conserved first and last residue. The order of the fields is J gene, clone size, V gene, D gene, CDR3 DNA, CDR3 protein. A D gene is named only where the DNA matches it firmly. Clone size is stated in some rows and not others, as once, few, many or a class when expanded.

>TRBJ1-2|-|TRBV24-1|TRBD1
TGTGCCACCAGTGATTCAACAGGGGATGGCTACACCTTC
CATSDSTGDGYTF
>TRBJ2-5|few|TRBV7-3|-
TGTGCCAGCAGCTTAACCGTCCGGGACAACCAAGAGACCCAGTACTTC
CASSLTVRDNQETQYF
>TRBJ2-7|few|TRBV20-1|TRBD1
TGCAGTGTTCAGGGACAGGGGGCTAAGAACGAGCAGTACTTC
CSVQGQGAKNEQYF
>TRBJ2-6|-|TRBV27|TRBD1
TGTGCCTCCGGGACAGGGCCTTCTGGGGCCAACGTCCTGACTTTC
CASGTGPSGANVLTF
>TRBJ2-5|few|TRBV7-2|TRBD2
TGTGCCAGCAGCCCCGGACTAGCGGGCCGAGAGACCCAGTACTTC
CASSPGLAGRETQYF
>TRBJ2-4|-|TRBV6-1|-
TGTGCCAGTGGTGGTCAGGGCTTGGCCAAAAACATTCAGTACTTC
CASGGQGLAKNIQYF
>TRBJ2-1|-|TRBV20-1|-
TGCAGTGCTAGGGTGGGGCCGAGCTCCTACAATGAGCAGTTCTTC
CSARVGPSSYNEQFF
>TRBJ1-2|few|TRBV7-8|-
TGTGCCAGCAGCAGGAGCGCGGTCTATGGCTACACCTTC
CASSRSAVYGYTF
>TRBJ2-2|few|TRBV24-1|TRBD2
TGTGCCACCGGGAGGACTAGCGAGAACACCGGGGAGCTGTTTTTT
CATGRTSENTGELFF
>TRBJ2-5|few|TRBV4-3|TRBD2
TGCGCCAGCAGCCAAGGGGCCCAGAGCGGGGGACGAGGAGAGACCCAGTACTTC
CASSQGAQSGGRGETQYF
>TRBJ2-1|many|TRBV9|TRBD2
TGTGCCAGCAGCGAAGCGGGGGGGCTTGATGAGCAGTTCTTC
CASSEAGGLDEQFF
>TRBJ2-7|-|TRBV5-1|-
TGCGCCAGCAGCTACCGGGACTCACACTACGAGCAGTACTTC
CASSYRDSHYEQYF
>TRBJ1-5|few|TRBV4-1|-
TGCGCCAGCGGCCCAATCGGCAATCAGCCCCAGCATTTT
CASGPIGNQPQHF
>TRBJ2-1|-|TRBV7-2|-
TGTGCCAGCAGCTTCGTTGGGAGCGCCAATGAGCAGTTCTTC
CASSFVGSANEQFF
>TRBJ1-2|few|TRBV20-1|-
TGCAGTGCTAGAGATCGTGGGTCAGGGTATGGCTACACCTTC
CSARDRGSGYGYTF
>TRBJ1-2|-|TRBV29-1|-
TGCAGCGTTGGGAGTGGGGGCTATGGCTACACCTTC
CSVGSGGYGYTF
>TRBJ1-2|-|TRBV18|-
TGTGCCAGCTCACCAGCCACGGCTAACTATGGCTACACCTTC
CASSPATANYGYTF
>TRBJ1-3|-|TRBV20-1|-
TGCAGTGCTAGAGGTCTAGGGAACACCATATATTTT
CSARGLGNTIYF
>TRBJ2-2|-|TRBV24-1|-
TGTGCCACCAGTGATGTCCGGGGACCGAACACCGGGGAGCTGTTTTTT
CATSDVRGPNTGELFF
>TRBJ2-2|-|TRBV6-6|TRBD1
TGTGCCAGCAGTTTTACCAGGGGGCCTGGCGGGGAGCTGTTTTTT
CASSFTRGPGGELFF
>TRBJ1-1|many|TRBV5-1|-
TGCGCCAGCAGCTTGACATTGGGTAGCACTGAAGCTTTCTTT
CASSLTLGSTEAFF
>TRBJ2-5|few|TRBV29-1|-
TGCAGCCTGGGGGTGGCGGAGACCCAGTACTTC
CSLGVAETQYF
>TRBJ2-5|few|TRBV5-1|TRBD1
TGCGCCAGCAGCTTGAATGGACAGGGGGCCGGGGAGACCCAGTACTTC
CASSLNGQGAGETQYF
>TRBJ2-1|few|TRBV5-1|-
TGCGCCAGCAGCTTCGCCCTCCCCGGAGAGCAGTTCTTC
CASSFALPGEQFF
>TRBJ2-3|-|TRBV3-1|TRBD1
TGTGCCAGCAGTCCTCGGGACAGGGGGATCACAGATACGCAGTATTTT
CASSPRDRGITDTQYF
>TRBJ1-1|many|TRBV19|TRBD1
TGTGCCAGTAGTGCGGACAGGGACACTGAAGCTTTCTTT
CASSADRDTEAFF
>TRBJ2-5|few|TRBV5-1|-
TGCGCCAGCATAGAAGCTCCACAAGAGACCCAGTACTTC
CASIEAPQETQYF
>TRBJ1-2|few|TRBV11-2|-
TGTGCCAGCAGCAAACGGACAGCCTTCTATGGCTACACCTTC
CASSKRTAFYGYTF
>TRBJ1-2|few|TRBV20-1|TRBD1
TGCAGCAGCAACAGGGGTGGATATGGCTACACCTTC
CSSNRGGYGYTF
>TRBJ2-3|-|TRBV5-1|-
TGCGCCAGCAGCTTTGGGGGCCCGGGAGATACGCAGTATTTT
CASSFGGPGDTQYF
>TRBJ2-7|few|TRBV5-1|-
TGCGCCAGCAGCTACGTACAGGGATATGAGTACGAGCAGTACTTC
CASSYVQGYEYEQYF
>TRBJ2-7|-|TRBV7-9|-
TGTGCCAGCAGCCGCCCCGGATCCTACGAGCAGTACTTC
CASSRPGSYEQYF
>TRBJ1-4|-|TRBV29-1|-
TGCAGCGCCTCGTATGGTTCTTCTAATGAAAAACTGTTTTTT
CSASYGSSNEKLFF
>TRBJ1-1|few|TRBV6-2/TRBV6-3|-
TGTGCCAGCAGCCCGTGGGGGGGCTTCACTGAAGCTTTCTTT
CASSPWGGFTEAFF
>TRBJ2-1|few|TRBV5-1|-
TGCGCCAGCAGCTTGGACCCGGGGATCTCCTACAATGAGCAGTTCTTC
CASSLDPGISYNEQFF
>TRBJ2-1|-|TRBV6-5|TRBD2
TGTGCCAGCAGGTCTTCTAGCGGGGGGGCCTATGAGCAGTTCTTC
CASRSSSGGAYEQFF
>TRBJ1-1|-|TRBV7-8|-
TGTGCCAGCAGCTTAGTGCGAGGAAAGGATTTGGGCACTGAAGCTTTCTTT
CASSLVRGKDLGTEAFF
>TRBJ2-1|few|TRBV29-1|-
TGCAGCGTTGAACGTTTCGATGAGCAGTTCTTC
CSVERFDEQFF
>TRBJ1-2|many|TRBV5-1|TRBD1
TGCGCCAGCAGCTACGATTCAGGGGGCGGAGGTGGCTACACCTTC
CASSYDSGGGGGYTF
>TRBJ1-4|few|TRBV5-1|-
TGCGCCAGCAGCTCCGATCCTTCGGAAACTACGACTTTT
CASSSDPSETTTF
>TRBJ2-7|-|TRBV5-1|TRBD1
TGCGCCAGCAGCTTGCCACAGGGGGCCTACGAGCAGTACTTC
CASSLPQGAYEQYF
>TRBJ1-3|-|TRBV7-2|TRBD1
TGTGCCAGCAGCCTGACAGGGGAGTCCGGAAACACCATATATTTT
CASSLTGESGNTIYF
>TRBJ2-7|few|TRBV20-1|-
TGCAGTGGAGGGGGTTCCTACGAGCAGTACTTC
CSGGGSYEQYF
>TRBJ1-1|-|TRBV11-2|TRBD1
TGTGCCAGCAGCACCCAGGGGGCAGGCACTGAAGCTTTCTTT
CASSTQGAGTEAFF
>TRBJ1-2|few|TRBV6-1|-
TGTGCCAGCAGTCCCCGACCGAATGATGGCTACACCTTC
CASSPRPNDGYTF
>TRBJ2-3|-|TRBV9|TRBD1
TGTGCCAGCAGCCCAACGGACAGGGGGCCGTCAGATACGCAGTATTTT
CASSPTDRGPSDTQYF
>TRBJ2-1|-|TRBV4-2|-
TGTGCCAGCAGCCAAGATGGGGCAGGGTCGTACCTAAACGAGCAGTTCTTC
CASSQDGAGSYLNEQFF
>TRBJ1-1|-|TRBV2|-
TGTGCCAGCAGTGCTCAGGGAAGAACCACTGAAGCTTTCTTT
CASSAQGRTTEAFF
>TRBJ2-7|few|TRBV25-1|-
TGTGCCAGCAGTGAATTTGGGGGCGCATCCTACGAGCAGTACTTC
CASSEFGGASYEQYF
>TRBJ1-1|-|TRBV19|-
TGTGCCAGTAGCATGGTGGTTGGCACTGAAGCTTTCTTT
CASSMVVGTEAFF
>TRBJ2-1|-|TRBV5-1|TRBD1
TGCGCCAGCAGCTTGACCACAGGGGGCGCGACGCAGTTCTTC
CASSLTTGGATQFF